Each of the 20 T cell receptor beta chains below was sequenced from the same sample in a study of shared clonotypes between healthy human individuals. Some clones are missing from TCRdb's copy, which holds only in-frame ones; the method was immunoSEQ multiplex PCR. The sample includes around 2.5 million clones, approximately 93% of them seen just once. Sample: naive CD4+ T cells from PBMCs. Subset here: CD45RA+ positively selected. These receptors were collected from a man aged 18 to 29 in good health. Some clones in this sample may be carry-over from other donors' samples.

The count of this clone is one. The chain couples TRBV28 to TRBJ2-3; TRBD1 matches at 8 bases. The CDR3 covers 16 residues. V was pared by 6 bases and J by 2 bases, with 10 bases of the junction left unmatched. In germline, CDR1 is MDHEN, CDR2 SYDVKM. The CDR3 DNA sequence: TGTGCCAGCAGCCCGGTATTCAGGGGGCTCACAGATACGCAGTATTTT. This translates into CASSPVFRGLTDTQYF.

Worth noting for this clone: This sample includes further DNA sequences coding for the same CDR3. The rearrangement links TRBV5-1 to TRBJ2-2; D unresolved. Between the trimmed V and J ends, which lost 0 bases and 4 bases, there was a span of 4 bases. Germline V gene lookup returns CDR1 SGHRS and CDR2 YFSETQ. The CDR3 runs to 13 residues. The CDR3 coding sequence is TGCGCCAGCAGCTTGGAGTCCACCGGGGAGCTGTTTTTT. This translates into CASSLESTGELFF. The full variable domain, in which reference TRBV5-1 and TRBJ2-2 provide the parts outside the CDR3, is KAGVTQTPRYLIKTRGQQVTLSCSPISGHRSVSWYQQTPGQGLQFLFEYFSETQRNKGNFPGRFSGRQFSNSRSEMNVSTLELGDSALYLCASSLESTGELFFGEGSRLTVL.

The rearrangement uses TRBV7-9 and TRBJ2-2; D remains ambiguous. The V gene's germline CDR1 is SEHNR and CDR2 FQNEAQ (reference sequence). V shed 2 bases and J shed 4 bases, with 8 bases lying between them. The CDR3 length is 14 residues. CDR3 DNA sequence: TGTGCCAGCAGCTTATCACTAAGCACCGGGGAGCTGTTTTTT. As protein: CASSLSLSTGELFF.

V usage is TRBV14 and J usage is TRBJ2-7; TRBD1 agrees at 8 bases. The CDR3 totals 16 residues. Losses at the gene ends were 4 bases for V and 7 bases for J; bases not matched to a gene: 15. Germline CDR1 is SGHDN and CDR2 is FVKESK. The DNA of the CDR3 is TGTGCCAGCAGCCGCAGCGACAGGGGAGGATTGGGGGAGCAGTACTTC. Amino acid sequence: CASSRSDRGGLGEQYF.

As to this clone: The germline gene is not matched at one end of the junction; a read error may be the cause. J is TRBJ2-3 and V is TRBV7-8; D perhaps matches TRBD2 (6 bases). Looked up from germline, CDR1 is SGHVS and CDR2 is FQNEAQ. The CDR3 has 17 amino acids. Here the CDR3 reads CASSVALLRDNTNTQYF. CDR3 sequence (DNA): TGTGCCAGCAGTGTAGCCCTGTTGCGGGATAACACAAATACGCAGTATTTT.

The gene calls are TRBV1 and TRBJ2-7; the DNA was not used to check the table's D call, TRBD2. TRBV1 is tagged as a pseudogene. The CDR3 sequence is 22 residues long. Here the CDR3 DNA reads TGCACCAGCAGCCCAGGACAGGGGGCGACGGCTAGCGGGAATCCGAGCTCCTACGAGCAGTACTTC. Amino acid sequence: CTSSPGQGATASGNPSSYEQYF.

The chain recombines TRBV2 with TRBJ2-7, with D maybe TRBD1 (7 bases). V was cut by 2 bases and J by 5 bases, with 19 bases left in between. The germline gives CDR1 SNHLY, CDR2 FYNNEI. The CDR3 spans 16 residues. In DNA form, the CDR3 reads TGTGCCAGCAGTGAATATTCCAGGGGGGTCGGCGACGAGCAGTACTTC. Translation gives CASSEYSRGVGDEQYF.

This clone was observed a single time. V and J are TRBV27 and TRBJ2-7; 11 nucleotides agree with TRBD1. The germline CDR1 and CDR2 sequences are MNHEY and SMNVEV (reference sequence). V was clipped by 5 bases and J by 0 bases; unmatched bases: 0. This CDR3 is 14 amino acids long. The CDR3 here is CASSGTGGSYEQYF. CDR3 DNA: TGTGCCAGCAGTGGGACAGGGGGCTCCTACGAGCAGTACTTC.

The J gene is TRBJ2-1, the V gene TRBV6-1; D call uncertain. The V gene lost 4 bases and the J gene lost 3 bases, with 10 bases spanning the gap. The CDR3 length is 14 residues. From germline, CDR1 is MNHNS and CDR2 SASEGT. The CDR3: CASSGQAYYNEQFF. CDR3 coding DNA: TGTGCCAGCAGTGGGCAGGCATACTACAATGAGCAGTTCTTC.

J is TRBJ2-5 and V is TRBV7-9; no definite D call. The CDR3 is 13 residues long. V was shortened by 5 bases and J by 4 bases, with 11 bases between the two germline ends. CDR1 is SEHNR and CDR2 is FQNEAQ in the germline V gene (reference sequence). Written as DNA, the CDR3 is TGTGCCAGCAGCCTCCCCCCGGGAGAGACCCAGTACTTC. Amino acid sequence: CASSLPPGETQYF.

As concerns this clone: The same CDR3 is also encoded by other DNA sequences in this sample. The CDR3 is CASSPGQLMNTEAFF. In nucleotides, the CDR3 is TGTGCCAGCTCACCGGGACAGTTAATGAACACTGAAGCTTTCTTT. The V gene is TRBV18, the J gene TRBJ1-1; 7 nucleotides match TRBD1. This CDR3 has 15 amino acids. V lost 3 bases and J lost 0; bases outside the gene matches: 4. In germline, CDR1 is KGHSH, CDR2 LQKENI.

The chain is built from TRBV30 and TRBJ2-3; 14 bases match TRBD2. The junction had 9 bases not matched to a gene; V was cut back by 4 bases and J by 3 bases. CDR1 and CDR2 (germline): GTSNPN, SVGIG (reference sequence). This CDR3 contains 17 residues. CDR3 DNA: TGTGCCTGGACAGCTCTGGGACTAGCGGGAGTAACAGATACGCAGTATTTT. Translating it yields CAWTALGLAGVTDTQYF.

Here the CDR3 reads CASSEGRTPQETQYF. CDR3 DNA sequence: TGCGCCAGCAGCGAGGGGAGGACACCTCAAGAGACCCAGTACTTC. The chain joins TRBV5-1 to TRBJ2-5, with D tentatively TRBD2 (6 bases). Looked up from germline, CDR1 is SGHRS and CDR2 is YFSETQ. Trimming left V 4 bases short and J 2 bases short, with 15 bases between. The CDR3 has 15 amino acids.

CDR3 protein: CASSPGFGRAKETQYF. The CDR3 coding sequence is TGTGCCAGCAGCCCAGGGTTCGGGAGGGCCAAAGAGACCCAGTACTTC. This sequence joins TRBV7-3 and TRBJ2-5; 8 bases line up with TRBD2. CDR3 size: 16 residues. Trimming cost V 5 bases and J 3 bases; bases outside gene matches: 11. Germline V lookup: CDR1 SGHTA, CDR2 FQGTGA.

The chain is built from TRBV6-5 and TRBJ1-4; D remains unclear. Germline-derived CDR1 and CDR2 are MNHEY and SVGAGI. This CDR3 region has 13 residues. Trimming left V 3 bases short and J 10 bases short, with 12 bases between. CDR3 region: CASSYYVEGKLFF. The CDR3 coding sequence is TGTGCCAGCAGTTATTACGTTGAGGGAAAACTGTTTTTT.

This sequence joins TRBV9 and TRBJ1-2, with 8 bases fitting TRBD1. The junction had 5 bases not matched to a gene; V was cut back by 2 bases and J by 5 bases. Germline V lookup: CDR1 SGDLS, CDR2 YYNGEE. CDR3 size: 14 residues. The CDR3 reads CASSVKQGEYGYTF. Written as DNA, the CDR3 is TGTGCCAGCAGCGTCAAACAGGGGGAATATGGCTACACCTTC.

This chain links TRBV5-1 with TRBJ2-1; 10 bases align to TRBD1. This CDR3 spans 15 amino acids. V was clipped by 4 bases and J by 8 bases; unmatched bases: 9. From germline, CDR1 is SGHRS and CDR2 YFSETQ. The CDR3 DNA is TGCGCCAGCAGCAGGGGGACAGGGGATGTGGATGAGCAGTTCTTC. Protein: CASSRGTGDVDEQFF.

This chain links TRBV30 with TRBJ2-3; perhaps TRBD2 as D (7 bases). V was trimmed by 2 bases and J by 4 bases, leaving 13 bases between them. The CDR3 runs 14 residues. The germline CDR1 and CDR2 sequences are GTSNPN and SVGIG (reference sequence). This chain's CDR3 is CAWSLRGAPDTQYF. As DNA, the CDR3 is TGTGCCTGGAGTCTACGGGGGGCCCCAGATACGCAGTATTTT.

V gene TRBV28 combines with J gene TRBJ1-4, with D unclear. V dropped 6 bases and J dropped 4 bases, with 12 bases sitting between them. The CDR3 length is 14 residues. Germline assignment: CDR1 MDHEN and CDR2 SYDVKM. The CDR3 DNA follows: TGTGCCAGCAGACCCTATCCTGGTAATGAAAAACTGTTTTTT. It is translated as CASRPYPGNEKLFF.

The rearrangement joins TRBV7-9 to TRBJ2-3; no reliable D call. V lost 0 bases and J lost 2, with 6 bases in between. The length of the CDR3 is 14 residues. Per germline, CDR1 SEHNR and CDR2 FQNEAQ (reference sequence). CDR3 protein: CASSLAMDTDTQYF. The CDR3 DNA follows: TGTGCCAGCAGCTTAGCGATGGACACAGATACGCAGTATTTT.